This passage covers 19 T cell receptor beta chains from one sample sequenced in a study of shared clonotypes between healthy human individuals. The table came from immunoSEQ multiplex PCR; TCRdb's copy has only in-frame clones and leaves some out. The repertoire consists of 950,000 to 1,300,000 clones, with approximately 70% occurring once and the leading ten covering over 1.3%. Source material: memory CD4+ T cells sorted from blood. Subset in this sample: CD45RA-negative fraction. The receptors come from a man younger than 35 in good health.

V gene TRBV18 combines with J gene TRBJ2-7; D remains unclear. The CDR3 is made up of 14 amino acids. Germline V CDR1 and CDR2: KGHSH, LQKENI. Trimming shortened V by 5 bases and J by 0 bases, and 11 bases separated the two germline ends. The DNA for the CDR3 is TGTGCCAGCTCAACCCGAACACTCTCCTACGAGCAGTACTTC. Its translation is CASSTRTLSYEQYF.

The chain employs TRBV10-3 and TRBJ1-5; D unresolved. The V end was cut by 2 bases, the J end by 0 bases, with 2 bases between. The germline CDR1 and CDR2 sequences are ENHRY and SYGVKD. This CDR3 has 13 amino acids. The chain's CDR3 is CAISEDSNQPQHF. The CDR3 bases are TGTGCCATCAGTGAGGATAGCAATCAGCCCCAGCATTTT.

This sequence joins TRBV5-1 and TRBJ2-6; perhaps TRBD1 as D (5 bases). Germline CDR1 reads SGHRS; CDR2 reads YFSETQ. The length of the CDR3 is 17 residues. Trimming pared 4 bases from V and 4 bases from J, leaving 18 bases between. As DNA, the CDR3 is TGCGCCAGCAGCATGGACATATCCCTGGCAGGGGCCAACGTCCTGACTTTC. Translated: CASSMDISLAGANVLTF.

Worth noting for this clone: One end of the junction varies from germline; a read error may be responsible. The chain has TRBV7-6 and TRBJ2-7; 13 nucleotides line up with TRBD2. Germline assignment: CDR1 SGHVS and CDR2 FNYEAQ. The CDR3 spans 15 residues. CDR3: CANSPGTSGAYEQYF. CDR3 coding DNA: TGTGCCAACAGCCCGGGGACTAGCGGGGCCTACGAGCAGTACTTC.

This clone showed up just a few times. This rearrangement joins TRBV18 to TRBJ2-7; a possible D gene is TRBD1 (7 bases). The CDR3 runs to 15 residues. Trimming took off 6 bases at V and 6 bases at J, with 21 bases between the two ends. Per the germline V gene, CDR1 is KGHSH and CDR2 is LQKENI. CDR3 DNA sequence: TGTGCCAGCTCCCGAACAGGGGAAGACGGGAGCGAGCAGTACTTC. Translating it yields CASSRTGEDGSEQYF.

The count of this clone is one. V gene TRBV9 combines with J gene TRBJ1-1; TRBD1 might be the D (5 bases). This CDR3 is built from 14 residues. V was shortened by 6 bases and J by 7 bases, with 19 bases between the two germline ends. Germline V gives CDR1 SGDLS, CDR2 YYNGEE. This CDR3 reads CASTPVGGDHEAFF. The CDR3 DNA is TGTGCCAGCACCCCCGTTGGGGGGGACCATGAAGCTTTCTTT.

This clone turned up a few times. The chain is built from TRBV5-6 and TRBJ1-1; TRBD1 matches 9 bases. The junction had 7 bases not matched to a gene; V was cut back by 4 bases and J by 3 bases. This CDR3 has 15 amino acids. The V gene's germline CDR1 is SGHDT and CDR2 YYEEEE. The CDR3, as DNA: TGTGCCAGCAGCCCAAAGACAGGGGGGGACACTGAAGCTTTCTTT. This encodes CASSPKTGGDTEAFF.

The rearrangement joins TRBV7-2 to TRBJ2-3; 13 positions match TRBD2. The CDR3 loop spans 16 amino acids. The V gene end was trimmed by 10 bases and the J gene end by 0 bases; junction bases not matched to a gene: 7. CDR1 SGHTA and CDR2 FQGNSA come from the germline V gene. The CDR3 reads CATGTSGTWSTDTQYF. DNA of the CDR3: TGTGCCACCGGGACTAGCGGGACGTGGAGCACAGATACGCAGTATTTT.

This chain joins TRBV21-1 and TRBJ1-1. TRBV21-1 counts as a pseudogene. This CDR3 contains 13 residues. Written as DNA, the CDR3 is TGTGCCAGCAGCAAAGTTGTGAACACTGAAGCTTTCTTT. This translates into CASSKVVNTEAFF.

V gene TRBV5-6 combines with J gene TRBJ1-2; D is ambiguous. The CDR3 length is 14 residues. Looked up from germline, CDR1 is SGHDT and CDR2 is YYEEEE. Trimming left V 3 bases short and J 0 bases short, with 9 bases between. The CDR3 loop is CASSYTTTNYGYTF. For the CDR3, the DNA is TGTGCCAGCAGCTATACTACCACTAACTATGGCTACACCTTC.

This clone was recorded a few times. CDR3 coding DNA: TGTGCCAGCACGGGTTTCAATCAGCCCCAGCATTTT. Translated: CASTGFNQPQHF. V usage is TRBV2 and J usage is TRBJ1-5; no reliable D call. The germline CDR1 and CDR2 sequences are SNHLY and FYNNEI. There are 12 residues in the CDR3. Trimming stripped 7 bases from V and 3 bases from J, with 7 bases between. The full variable domain, its missing parts supplied by reference TRBV2 and TRBJ1-5, is EPEVTQTPSHQVTQMGQEVILRCVPISNHLYFYWYRQILGQKVEFLVSFYNNEISEKSEIFDDQFSVERPDGSNFTLKIRSTKLEDSAMYFCASTGFNQPQHFGDGTRLSIL.

This clone has a handful of counts. V usage is TRBV5-1 and J usage is TRBJ1-2; possible D gene TRBD1, 6 bases. The germline V gene has CDR1 SGHRS and CDR2 YFSETQ. This CDR3 comprises 11 residues. V was shortened by 4 bases and J by 11 bases, with 12 bases between the two germline ends. DNA of the CDR3: TGCGCCAGCAGCATTGACAGGTCTTACACCTTC. Translating it yields CASSIDRSYTF.

The V gene is TRBV28, the J gene TRBJ1-1; no reliable D call. V dropped 8 bases and J dropped 1 base, with 17 bases sitting between them. There are 15 residues in the CDR3. CDR1 is MDHEN and CDR2 is SYDVKM in the germline V gene. CDR3 in amino acids: CASAVPGRSNTEAFF. The CDR3 DNA is TGTGCCAGCGCAGTCCCCGGGCGCTCGAACACTGAAGCTTTCTTT.

The chain uses TRBV5-6 and TRBJ2-1; the D gene is possibly TRBD2 (5 bases). V dropped 4 bases and J dropped 7 bases, with 15 bases sitting between them. Germline V gene data show CDR1 as SGHDT and CDR2 as YYEEEE. The CDR3 is made up of 14 amino acids. The CDR3 DNA sequence: TGTGCCAGCAGCCTGACTCGGACGGGAAATGAGCAGTTCTTC. Translating gives CASSLTRTGNEQFF.

The rearrangement links TRBV5-1 to TRBJ2-1; 8 bases match TRBD2. Losses at the gene ends were 4 bases for V and 2 bases for J; bases not matched to a gene: 8. The V gene's germline CDR1 is SGHRS and CDR2 YFSETQ. The length of the CDR3 is 16 residues. The chain's CDR3 is CASSPKSGGAYNEQFF. The CDR3 nucleotides are TGCGCCAGCAGCCCGAAAAGCGGGGGCGCCTACAATGAGCAGTTCTTC.

In regard to this clone: Other DNA sequences within the sample encode an identical CDR3. This chain joins TRBV11-2 and TRBJ2-3; D not certain. Per the germline V gene, CDR1 is SGHAT and CDR2 is FQNNGV. V dropped 5 bases and J dropped 4 bases, with 7 bases sitting between them. CDR3 length: 12 residues. As DNA, the CDR3 is TGTGCCAGCAGCCCTCAGGCAGATACGCAGTATTTT. Residues: CASSPQADTQYF.

The rearrangement links TRBV28 to TRBJ2-7, with D unresolved. Germline lookup yields CDR1 MDHEN and CDR2 SYDVKM. V was shortened by 5 bases and J by 4 bases, with 9 bases between the two germline ends. The CDR3 is made up of 12 amino acids. This chain's CDR3 is CASSPLRYEQYF. DNA of the CDR3: TGTGCCAGCAGTCCACTACGATACGAGCAGTACTTC.

The chain carries TRBV4-3 and TRBJ2-5; D is perhaps TRBD2 (5 bases). V gave up 0 bases and J gave up 7 bases, with 12 bases separating them. The CDR3 runs to 14 residues. Germline CDR1 reads LGHNA; CDR2 reads YSLEER. This chain's CDR3 is CASSQDLALATQYF. The CDR3 DNA is TGCGCCAGCAGCCAAGATCTAGCTCTAGCGACCCAGTACTTC.

The rearrangement joins TRBV5-1 to TRBJ1-2; D gene unclear. The CDR3 is made up of 14 amino acids. Germline V gene sequence: CDR1 SGHRS, CDR2 YFSETQ. Trimming pared 4 bases from V and 5 bases from J, leaving 15 bases between. The CDR3 region is CASSTTGLTYGYTF. The CDR3 DNA follows: TGCGCCAGCAGCACGACGGGATTAACATATGGCTACACCTTC. The full variable domain, in which reference TRBV5-1 and TRBJ1-2 provide the parts outside the CDR3, is KAGVTQTPRYLIKTRGQQVTLSCSPISGHRSVSWYQQTPGQGLQFLFEYFSETQRNKGNFPGRFSGRQFSNSRSEMNVSTLELGDSALYLCASSTTGLTYGYTFGSGTRLTVV.